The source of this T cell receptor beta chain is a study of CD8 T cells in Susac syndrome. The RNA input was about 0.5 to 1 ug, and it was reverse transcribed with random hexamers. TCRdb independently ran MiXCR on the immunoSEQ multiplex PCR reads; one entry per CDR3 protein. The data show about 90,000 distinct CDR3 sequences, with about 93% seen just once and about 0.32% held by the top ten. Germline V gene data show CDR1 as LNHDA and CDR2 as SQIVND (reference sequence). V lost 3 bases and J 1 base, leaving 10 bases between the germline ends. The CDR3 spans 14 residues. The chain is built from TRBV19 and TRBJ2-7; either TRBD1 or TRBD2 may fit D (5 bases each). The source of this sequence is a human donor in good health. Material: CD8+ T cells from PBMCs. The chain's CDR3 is CASSIGRESYEQYF. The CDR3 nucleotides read TGTGCCAGTAGTATCGGCAGGGAGTCCTACGAGCAGTACTTC.